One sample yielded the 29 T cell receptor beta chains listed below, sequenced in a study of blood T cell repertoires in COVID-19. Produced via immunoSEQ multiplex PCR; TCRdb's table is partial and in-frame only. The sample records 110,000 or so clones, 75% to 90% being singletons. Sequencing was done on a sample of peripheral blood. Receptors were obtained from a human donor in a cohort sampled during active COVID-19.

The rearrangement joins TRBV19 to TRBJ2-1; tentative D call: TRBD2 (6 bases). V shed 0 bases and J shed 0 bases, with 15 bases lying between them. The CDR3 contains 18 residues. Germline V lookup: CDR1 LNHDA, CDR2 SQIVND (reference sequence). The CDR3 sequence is CASSIEVGGASSYNEQFF. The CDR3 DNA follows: TGTGCCAGTAGTATAGAGGTCGGCGGGGCGAGCTCCTACAATGAGCAGTTCTTC.

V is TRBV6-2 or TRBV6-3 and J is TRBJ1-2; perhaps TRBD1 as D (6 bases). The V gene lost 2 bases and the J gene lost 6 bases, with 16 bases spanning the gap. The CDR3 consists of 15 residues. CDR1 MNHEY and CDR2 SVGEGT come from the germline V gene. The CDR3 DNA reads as TGTGCCAGCAGTTACCGTGCGCCCAGGGGCAATGGCTACACCTTC. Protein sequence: CASSYRAPRGNGYTF.

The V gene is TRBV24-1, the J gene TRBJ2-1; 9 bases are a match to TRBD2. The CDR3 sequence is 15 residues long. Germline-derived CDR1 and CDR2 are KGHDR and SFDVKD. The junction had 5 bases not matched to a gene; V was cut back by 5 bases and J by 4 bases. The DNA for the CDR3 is TGTGCCACCAGTGGTGAGACTAGCGGTTACAATGAGCAGTTCTTC. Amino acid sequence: CATSGETSGYNEQFF.

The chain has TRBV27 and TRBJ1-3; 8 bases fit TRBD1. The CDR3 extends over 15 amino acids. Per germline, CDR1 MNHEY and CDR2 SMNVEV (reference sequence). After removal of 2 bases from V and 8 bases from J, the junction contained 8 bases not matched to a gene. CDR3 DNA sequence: TGTGCCAGCAGTTTAAGAGGGACAGGTTTTGACACCATATATTTT. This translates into CASSLRGTGFDTIYF.

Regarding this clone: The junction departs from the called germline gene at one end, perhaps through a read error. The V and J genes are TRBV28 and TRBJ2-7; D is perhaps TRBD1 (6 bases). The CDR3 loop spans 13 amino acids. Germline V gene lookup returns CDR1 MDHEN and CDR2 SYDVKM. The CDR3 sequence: CASSLSTGSSAEF. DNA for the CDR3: TGTGCCAGCAGTTTATCTACAGGGTCGAGTGCCGAATTC. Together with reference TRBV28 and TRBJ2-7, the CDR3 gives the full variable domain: DVKVTQSSRYLVKRTGEKVFLECVQDMDHENMFWYRQDPGLGLRLIYFSYDVKMKEKGDIPEGYSVSREKKERFSLILESASTNQTSMYLCASSLSTGSSAEFGPGTRLTVT.

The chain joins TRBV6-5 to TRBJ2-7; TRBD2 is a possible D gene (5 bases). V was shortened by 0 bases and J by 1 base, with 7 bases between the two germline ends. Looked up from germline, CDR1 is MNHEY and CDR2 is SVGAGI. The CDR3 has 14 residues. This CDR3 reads CASSYSRESYEQYF. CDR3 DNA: TGTGCCAGCAGTTACTCGAGGGAGTCCTACGAGCAGTACTTC.

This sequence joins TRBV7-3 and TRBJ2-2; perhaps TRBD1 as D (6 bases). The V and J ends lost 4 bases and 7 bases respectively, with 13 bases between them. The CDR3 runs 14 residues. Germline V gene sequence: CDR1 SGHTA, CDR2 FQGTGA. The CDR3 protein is CASSSTGRGGELFF. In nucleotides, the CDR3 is TGTGCCAGCAGCTCCACAGGGAGAGGCGGGGAGCTGTTTTTT.

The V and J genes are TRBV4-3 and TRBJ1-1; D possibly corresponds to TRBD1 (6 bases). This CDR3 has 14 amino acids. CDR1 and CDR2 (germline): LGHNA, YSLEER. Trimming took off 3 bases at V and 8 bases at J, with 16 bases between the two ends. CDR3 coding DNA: TGCGCCAGCAGCCAGGGGGCAGGGGAGTCCGAAGCTTTCTTT. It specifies CASSQGAGESEAFF.

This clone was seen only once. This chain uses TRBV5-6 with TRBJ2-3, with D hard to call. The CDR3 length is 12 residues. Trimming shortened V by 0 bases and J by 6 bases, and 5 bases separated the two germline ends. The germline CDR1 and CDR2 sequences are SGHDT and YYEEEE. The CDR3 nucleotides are TGTGCCAGCAGCTTGGCATCCGATACGCAGTATTTT. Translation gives CASSLASDTQYF.

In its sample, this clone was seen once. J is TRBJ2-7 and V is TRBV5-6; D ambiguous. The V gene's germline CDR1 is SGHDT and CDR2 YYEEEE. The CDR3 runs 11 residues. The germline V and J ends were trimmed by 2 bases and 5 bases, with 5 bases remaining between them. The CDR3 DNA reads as TGTGCCAGCAGCTTTTATAACGAGCAGTACTTC. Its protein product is CASSFYNEQYF.

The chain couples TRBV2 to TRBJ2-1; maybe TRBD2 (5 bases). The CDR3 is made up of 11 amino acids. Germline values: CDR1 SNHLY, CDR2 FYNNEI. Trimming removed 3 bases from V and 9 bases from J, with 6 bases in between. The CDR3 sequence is CASSDAGEQFF. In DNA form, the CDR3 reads TGTGCCAGCAGTGATGCGGGTGAGCAGTTCTTC.

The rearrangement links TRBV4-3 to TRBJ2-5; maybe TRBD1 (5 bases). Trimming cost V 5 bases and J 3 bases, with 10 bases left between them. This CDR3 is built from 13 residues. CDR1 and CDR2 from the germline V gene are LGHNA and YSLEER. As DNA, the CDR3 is TGCGCCAGCAGCTCAGGGTCAGAAGAGACCCAGTACTTC. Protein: CASSSGSEETQYF.

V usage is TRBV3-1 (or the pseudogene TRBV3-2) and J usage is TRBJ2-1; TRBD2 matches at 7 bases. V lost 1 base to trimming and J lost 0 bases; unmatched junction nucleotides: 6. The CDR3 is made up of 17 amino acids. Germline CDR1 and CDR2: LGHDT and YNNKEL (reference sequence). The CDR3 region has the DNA TGTGCCAGCAGCCAAGGGAGCGGGGCGAGCTCCTACAATGAGCAGTTCTTC. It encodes CASSQGSGASSYNEQFF.

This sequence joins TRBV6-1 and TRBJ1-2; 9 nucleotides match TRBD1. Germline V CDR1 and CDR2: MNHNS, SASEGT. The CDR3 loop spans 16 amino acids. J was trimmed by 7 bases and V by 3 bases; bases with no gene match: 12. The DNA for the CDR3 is TGTGCCAGCAGTGAGAGACCGCCGGGACAGGGAGGTGGCTACACCTTC. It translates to CASSERPPGQGGGYTF.

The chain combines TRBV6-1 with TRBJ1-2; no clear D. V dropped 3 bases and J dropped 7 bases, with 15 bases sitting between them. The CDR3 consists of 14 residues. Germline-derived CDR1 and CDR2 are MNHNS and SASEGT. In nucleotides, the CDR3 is TGTGCCAGCAGTGAGTCCGGGGATCAACGTGGCTACACCTTC. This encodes CASSESGDQRGYTF.

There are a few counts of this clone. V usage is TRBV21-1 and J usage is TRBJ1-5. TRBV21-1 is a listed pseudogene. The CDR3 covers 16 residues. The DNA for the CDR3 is TGTGCCAGCGGAAGAGTCCAGGGAGGTTCCGGTCAGCCCCAGCATTTT. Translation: CASGRVQGGSGQPQHF.

The chain's CDR3 is CASSTLAPGSYNEQFF. CDR3 in DNA: TGTGCCAGTAGTACTTTGGCTCCAGGCTCCTACAATGAGCAGTTCTTC. The genes are TRBV19 and TRBJ2-1; D is undetermined. The CDR3 contains 16 residues. The germline V gene encodes CDR1 LNHDA and CDR2 SQIVND (reference sequence). The ends were cut back, 4 bases at V and 0 bases at J, with 13 bases in the middle.

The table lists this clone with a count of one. The CDR3 is CASSLATGIQETQYF. For the CDR3, the DNA is TGCGCCAGCAGCTTGGCGACAGGCATACAAGAGACCCAGTACTTC. V and J are TRBV5-1 and TRBJ2-5; TRBD1 is a possible D gene (6 bases). Between the trimmed V and J ends, which lost 0 bases and 2 bases, there was a span of 11 bases. Germline V gene sequence: CDR1 SGHRS, CDR2 YFSETQ. The CDR3 loop spans 15 amino acids.

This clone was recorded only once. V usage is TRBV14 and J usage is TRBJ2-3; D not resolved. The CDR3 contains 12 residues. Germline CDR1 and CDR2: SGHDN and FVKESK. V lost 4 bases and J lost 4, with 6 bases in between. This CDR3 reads CASSPRADTQYF. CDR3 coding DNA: TGTGCCAGCAGCCCTAGAGCAGATACGCAGTATTTT.

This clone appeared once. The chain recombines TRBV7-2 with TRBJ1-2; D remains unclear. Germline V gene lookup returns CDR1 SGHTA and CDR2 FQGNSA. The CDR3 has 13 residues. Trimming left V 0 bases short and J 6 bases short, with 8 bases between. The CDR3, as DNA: TGTGCCAGCAGCTTAGCTACGGGGAATGGCTACACCTTC. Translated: CASSLATGNGYTF.

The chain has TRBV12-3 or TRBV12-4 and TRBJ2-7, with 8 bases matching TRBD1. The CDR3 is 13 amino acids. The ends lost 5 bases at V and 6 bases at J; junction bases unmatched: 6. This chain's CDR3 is CASSRTTGGEQYF. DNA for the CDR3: TGTGCCAGCAGTCGTACCACAGGGGGCGAGCAGTACTTC.

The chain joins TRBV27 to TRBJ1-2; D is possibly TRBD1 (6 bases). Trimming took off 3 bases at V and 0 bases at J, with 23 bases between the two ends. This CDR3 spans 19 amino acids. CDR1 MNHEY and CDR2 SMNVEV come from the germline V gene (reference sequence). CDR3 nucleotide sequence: TGTGCCAGCAGTTTTGGGGGCTTAGTGGGGGCCCCGACTAACTATGGCTACACCTTC. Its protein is CASSFGGLVGAPTNYGYTF.

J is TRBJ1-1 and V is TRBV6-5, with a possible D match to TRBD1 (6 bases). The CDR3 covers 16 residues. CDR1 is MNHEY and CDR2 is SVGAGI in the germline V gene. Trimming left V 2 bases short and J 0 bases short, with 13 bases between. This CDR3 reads CASSYAFGQLNTEAFF. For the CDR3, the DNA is TGTGCCAGCAGTTACGCGTTTGGACAGTTGAACACTGAAGCTTTCTTT.

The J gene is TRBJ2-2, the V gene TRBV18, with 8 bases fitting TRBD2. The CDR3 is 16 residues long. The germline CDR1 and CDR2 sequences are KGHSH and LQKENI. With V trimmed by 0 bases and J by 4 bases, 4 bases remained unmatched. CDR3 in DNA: TGTGCCAGCTCACCACCGTCGGGAGGGTTCACCGGGGAGCTGTTTTTT. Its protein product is CASSPPSGGFTGELFF.

In nucleotides, the CDR3 is TGTGCCAGCAGCCAAGTCCGGGGAAACACTGAAGCTTTCTTT. It codes for CASSQVRGNTEAFF. The chain combines TRBV3-1 (or the pseudogene TRBV3-2) with TRBJ1-1; D remains unclear. This CDR3 has 14 residues. The V end lost 1 base, the J end lost 2 bases, and 8 bases lay between the germline ends. Per germline, CDR1 LGHDT and CDR2 YNNKEL (reference sequence).

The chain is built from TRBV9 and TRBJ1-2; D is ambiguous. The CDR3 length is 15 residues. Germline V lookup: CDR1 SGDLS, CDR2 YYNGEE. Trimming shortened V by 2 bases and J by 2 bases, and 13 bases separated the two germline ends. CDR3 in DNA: TGTGCCAGCAGCGTTAATACGGGTCTCAACTATGGCTACACCTTC. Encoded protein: CASSVNTGLNYGYTF.

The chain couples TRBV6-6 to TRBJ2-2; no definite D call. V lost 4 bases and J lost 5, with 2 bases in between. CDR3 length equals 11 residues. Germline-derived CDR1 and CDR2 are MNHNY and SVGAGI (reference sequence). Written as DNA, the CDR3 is TGTGCCAGCAGTTTAACCGGGGAGCTGTTTTTT. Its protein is CASSLTGELFF.

CDR3 coding DNA: TGTGCCAGCAGCCCGACATTGGGGCGGGGGGTAGCCAAAAACATTCAGTACTTC. It codes for CASSPTLGRGVAKNIQYF. The V call is TRBV4-2, the J call TRBJ2-4; 8 bases align to TRBD2. J was trimmed by 0 bases and V by 4 bases; bases with no gene match: 11. Germline CDR1 and CDR2: LGHNA and YNFKEQ. This CDR3 has 18 residues.

CDR3 sequence (DNA): TGTGCCAGCAGCTTTCTACTACCCTACGAGCAGTACTTC. This gives the protein CASSFLLPYEQYF. The chain recombines TRBV7-2 with TRBJ2-7; D gene uncertain. CDR3 length equals 13 residues. Trimming cost V 3 bases and J 2 bases, with 8 bases left between them. Germline CDR1 reads SGHTA; CDR2 reads FQGNSA.